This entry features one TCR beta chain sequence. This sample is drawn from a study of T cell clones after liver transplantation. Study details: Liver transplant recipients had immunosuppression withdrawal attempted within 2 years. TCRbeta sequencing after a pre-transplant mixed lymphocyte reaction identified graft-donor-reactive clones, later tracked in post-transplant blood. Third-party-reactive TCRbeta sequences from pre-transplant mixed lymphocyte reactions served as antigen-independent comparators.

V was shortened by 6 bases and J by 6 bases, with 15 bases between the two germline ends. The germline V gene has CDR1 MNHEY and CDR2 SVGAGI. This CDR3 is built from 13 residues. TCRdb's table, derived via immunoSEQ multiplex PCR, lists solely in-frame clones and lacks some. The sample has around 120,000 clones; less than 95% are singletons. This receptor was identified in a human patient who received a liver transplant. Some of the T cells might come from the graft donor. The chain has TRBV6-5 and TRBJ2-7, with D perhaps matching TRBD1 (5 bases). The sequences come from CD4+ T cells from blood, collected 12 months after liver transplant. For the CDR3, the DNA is TGTGCCAGCAGGCCAACCCAGGGAAGCGAGCAGTACTTC. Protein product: CASRPTQGSEQYF.